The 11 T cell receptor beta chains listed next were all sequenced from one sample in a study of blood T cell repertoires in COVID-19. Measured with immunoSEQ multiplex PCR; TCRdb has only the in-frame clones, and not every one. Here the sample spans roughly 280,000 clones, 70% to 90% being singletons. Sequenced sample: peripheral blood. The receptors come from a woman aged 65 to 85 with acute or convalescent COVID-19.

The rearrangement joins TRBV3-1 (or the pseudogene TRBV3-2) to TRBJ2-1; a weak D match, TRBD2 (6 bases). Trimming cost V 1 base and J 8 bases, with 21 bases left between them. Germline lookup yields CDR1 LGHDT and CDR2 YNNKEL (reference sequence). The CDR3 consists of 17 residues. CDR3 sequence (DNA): TGTGCCAGCAGCCAAGCGCGGAGGGACTTAGGACGAGATGAGCAGTTCTTC. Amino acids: CASSQARRDLGRDEQFF.

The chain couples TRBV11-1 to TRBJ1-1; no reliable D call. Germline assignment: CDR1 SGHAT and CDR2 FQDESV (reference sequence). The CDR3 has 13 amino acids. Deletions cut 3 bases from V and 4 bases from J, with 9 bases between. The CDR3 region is CASSFERGTEAFF. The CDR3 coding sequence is TGTGCCAGCAGCTTTGAGCGAGGCACTGAAGCTTTCTTT.

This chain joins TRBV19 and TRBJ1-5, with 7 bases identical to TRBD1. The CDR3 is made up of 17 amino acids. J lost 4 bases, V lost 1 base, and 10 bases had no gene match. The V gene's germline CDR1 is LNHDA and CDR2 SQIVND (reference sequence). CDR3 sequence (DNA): TGTGCCAGTAGTATAGTTGGAGGACAGGCCGGGAATCAGCCCCAGCATTTT. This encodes CASSIVGGQAGNQPQHF. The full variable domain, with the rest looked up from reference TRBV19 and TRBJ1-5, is DGGITQSPKYLFRKEGQNVTLSCEQNLNHDAMYWYRQDPGQGLRLIYYSQIVNDFQKGDIAEGYSVSREKKESFPLTVTSAQKNPTAFYLCASSIVGGQAGNQPQHFGDGTRLSIL.

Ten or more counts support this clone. The CDR3 here is CASSMGQNSGNTIYF. The CDR3 nucleotides are TGTGCCAGTAGTATGGGCCAGAACTCTGGAAACACCATATATTTT. The chain has TRBV19 and TRBJ1-3; unclear D gene. V was pared by 3 bases and J by 0 bases, with 9 bases between. Germline V gene data show CDR1 as LNHDA and CDR2 as SQIVND (reference sequence). This CDR3 region has 15 residues.

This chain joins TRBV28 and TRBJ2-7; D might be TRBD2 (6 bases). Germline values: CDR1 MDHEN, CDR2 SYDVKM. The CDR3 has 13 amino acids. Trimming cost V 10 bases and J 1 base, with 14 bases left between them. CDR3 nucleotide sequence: TGTGCCATCGGAGGGAAAGTATCCTACGAGCAGTACTTC. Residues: CAIGGKVSYEQYF. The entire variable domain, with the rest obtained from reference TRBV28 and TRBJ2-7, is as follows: DVKVTQSSRYLVKRTGEKVFLECVQDMDHENMFWYRQDPGLGLRLIYFSYDVKMKEKGDIPEGYSVSREKKERFSLILESASTNQTSMYLCAIGGKVSYEQYFGPGTRLTVT.

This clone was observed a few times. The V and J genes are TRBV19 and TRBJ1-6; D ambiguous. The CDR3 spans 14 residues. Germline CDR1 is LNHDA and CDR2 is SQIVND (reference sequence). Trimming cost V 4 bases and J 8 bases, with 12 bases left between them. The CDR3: CASSTAETYSPLHF. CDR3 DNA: TGTGCCAGTAGTACGGCAGAGACTTATTCACCCCTCCACTTT.

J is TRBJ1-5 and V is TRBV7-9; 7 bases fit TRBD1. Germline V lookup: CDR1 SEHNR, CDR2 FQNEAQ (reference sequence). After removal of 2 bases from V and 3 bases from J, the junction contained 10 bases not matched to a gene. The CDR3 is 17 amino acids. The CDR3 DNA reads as TGTGCCAGCAGCTTATGGTTGGGGCAGGGGGACAATCAGCCCCAGCATTTT. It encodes CASSLWLGQGDNQPQHF.

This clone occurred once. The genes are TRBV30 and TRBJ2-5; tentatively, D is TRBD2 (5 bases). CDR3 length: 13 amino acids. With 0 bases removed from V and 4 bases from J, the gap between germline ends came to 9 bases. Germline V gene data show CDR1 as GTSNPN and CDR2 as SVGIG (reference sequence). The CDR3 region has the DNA TGTGCCTGGAGTGTATCCCGGGGAGAGACCCAGTACTTC. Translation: CAWSVSRGETQYF.

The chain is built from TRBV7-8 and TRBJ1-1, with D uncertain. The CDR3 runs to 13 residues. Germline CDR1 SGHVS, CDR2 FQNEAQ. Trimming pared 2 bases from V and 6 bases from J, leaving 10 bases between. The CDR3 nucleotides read TGTGCCAGCAGCTTAATTGCCGGGGCTGAAGCTTTCTTT. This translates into CASSLIAGAEAFF.

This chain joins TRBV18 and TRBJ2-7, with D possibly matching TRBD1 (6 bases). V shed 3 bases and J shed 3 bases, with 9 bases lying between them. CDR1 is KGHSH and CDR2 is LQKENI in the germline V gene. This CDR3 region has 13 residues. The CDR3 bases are TGTGCCAGCTCACCGGACAGTATCTACGAGCAGTACTTC. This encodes CASSPDSIYEQYF.

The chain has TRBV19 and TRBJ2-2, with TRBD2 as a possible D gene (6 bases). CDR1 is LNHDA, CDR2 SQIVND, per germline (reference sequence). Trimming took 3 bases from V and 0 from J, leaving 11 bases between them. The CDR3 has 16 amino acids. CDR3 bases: TGTGCCAGTAGTATTATGGGGACTTCGAACACCGGGGAGCTGTTTTTT. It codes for CASSIMGTSNTGELFF.